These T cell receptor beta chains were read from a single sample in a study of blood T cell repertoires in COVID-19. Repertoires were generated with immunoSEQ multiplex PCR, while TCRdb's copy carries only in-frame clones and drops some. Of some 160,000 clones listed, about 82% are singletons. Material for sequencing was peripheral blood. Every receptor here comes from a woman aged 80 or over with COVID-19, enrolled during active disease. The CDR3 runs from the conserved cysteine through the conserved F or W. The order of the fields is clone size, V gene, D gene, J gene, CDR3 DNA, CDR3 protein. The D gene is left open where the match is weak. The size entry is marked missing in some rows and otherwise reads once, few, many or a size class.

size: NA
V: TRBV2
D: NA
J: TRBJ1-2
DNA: TGTGCCAGCAGTGATCAGGGGAACTATGGCTACACCTTC
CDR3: CASSDQGNYGYTF

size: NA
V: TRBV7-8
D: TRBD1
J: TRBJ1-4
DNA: TGTGCCAGCAGCTTATCTAGTGTGACAGGGCTTGCAACTAATGAAAAACTGTTTTTT
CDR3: CASSLSSVTGLATNEKLFF

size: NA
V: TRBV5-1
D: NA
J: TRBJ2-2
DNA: TGCGCCAGCAGCTTGGTTAGGACAGTAACCGGGGAGCTGTTTTTT
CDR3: CASSLVRTVTGELFF

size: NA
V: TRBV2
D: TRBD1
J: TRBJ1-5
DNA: TGTGCCAGCAGCAGAGACAGGGTCCGCAATCAGCCCCAGCATTTT
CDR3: CASSRDRVRNQPQHF

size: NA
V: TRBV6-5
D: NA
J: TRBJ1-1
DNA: TGTGCCACCTCCACCGAGGAGGGCACTGAAGCTTTCTTT
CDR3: CATSTEEGTEAFF

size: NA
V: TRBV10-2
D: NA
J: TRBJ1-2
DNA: TGCGCCAGCAGTGCCGGGAACAGCTATGGCTACACCTTC
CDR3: CASSAGNSYGYTF

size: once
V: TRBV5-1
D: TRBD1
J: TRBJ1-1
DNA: TGCGCCAGCAGCTCCAGCCCGACAGGGTTCGACACTGAAGCTTTCTTT
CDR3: CASSSSPTGFDTEAFF

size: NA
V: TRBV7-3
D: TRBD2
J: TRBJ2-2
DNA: TGTGCCAGCAGCCTGACTAGCGGGACGTCGGGGACCGGGGAGCTGTTTTTT
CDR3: CASSLTSGTSGTGELFF

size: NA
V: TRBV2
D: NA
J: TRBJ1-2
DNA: TGTGCCAGCAGTGATACCCCGACACGCGCTATGGGCTACACCTTC
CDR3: CASSDTPTRAMGYTF

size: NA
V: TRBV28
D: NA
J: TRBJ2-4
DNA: TGTGCCAGCAGTTTAATCAAGGAGGGTTCTGCCAAAAACATTCAGTACTTC
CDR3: CASSLIKEGSAKNIQYF

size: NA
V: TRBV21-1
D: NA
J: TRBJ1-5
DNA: TGTGCCAGCACCGCACCGACAGGTGATAATCAGCCCCAGCATTTT
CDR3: CASTAPTGDNQPQHF

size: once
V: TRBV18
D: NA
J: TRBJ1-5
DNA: TGTGCCAGCTCGCTAGGAAAGGTCAAAGGGGAGCCCCAGCATTTT
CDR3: CASSLGKVKGEPQHF

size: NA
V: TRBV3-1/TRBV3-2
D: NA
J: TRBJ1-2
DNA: TGTGCCAGCAGCCAAGGTGGCGGCTACACCTTC
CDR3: CASSQGGGYTF

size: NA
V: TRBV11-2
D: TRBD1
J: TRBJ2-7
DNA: TGTGCCAGCAGCTTGGGACAGCCCTCCTACGAGCAGTACTTC
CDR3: CASSLGQPSYEQYF

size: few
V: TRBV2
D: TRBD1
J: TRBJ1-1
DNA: TGTGCCAGCAGGGACAGGTGGTCGGCTTTCTTT
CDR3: CASRDRWSAFF

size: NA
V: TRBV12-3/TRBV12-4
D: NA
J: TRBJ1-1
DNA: TGTGCCAGCAAGGGGGAGAGGACTGAAGCTTTCTTT
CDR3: CASKGERTEAFF

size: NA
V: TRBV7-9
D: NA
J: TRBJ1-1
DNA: TGTGCCAGCAGCTTAGGAGGGGGCACTGAAGCTTTCTTT
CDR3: CASSLGGGTEAFF

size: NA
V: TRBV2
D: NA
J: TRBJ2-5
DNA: TGTGCCAGCAATAGGTGGGGGGAAAACCAAGAGACCCAGTACTTC
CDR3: CASNRWGENQETQYF

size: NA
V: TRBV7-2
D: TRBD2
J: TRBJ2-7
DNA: TGTGCCAGCAGCTACCTAGCGGGGGGTACCTACGAGCAGTACTTC
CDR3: CASSYLAGGTYEQYF

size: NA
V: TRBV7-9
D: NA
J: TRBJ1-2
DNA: TGTGCCAGCAGCTTTAGCGGGGGATATGGCTACACCTTC
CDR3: CASSFSGGYGYTF

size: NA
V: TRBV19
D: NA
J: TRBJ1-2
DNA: TGTGCCAGTAGTATTCGGTCGCAGGGGCACTATGGCTACACCTTC
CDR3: CASSIRSQGHYGYTF

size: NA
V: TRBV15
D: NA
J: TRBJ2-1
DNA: TGTGCCACCAGCAGAGATCCAGGGGCCTCGTACAATGAGCAGTTCTTC
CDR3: CATSRDPGASYNEQFF

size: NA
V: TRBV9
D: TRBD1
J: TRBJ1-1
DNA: TGTGCCAGCAGCGGAGGGACAGGGGCTTTTGAAGCTTTCTTT
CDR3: CASSGGTGAFEAFF

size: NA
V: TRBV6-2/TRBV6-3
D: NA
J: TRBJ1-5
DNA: TGTGCCAGCAGTTACGGGGGGGACACTTATCAGCCCCAGCATTTT
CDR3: CASSYGGDTYQPQHF

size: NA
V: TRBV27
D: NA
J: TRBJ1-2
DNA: TGTGCCAGCAGTTTGGCGGGGCACGGCTACACCTTC
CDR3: CASSLAGHGYTF

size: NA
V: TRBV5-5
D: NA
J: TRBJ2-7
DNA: TGTGCCAGCAGCTTTCCTAGTAACGAGCAGTACTTC
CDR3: CASSFPSNEQYF

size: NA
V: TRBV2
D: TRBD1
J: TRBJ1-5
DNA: TGTGCCAGCAGTACCGGACAGGCCTCGGGTCAGCCCCAGCATTTT
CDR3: CASSTGQASGQPQHF

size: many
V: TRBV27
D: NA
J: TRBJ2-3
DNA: TGTGCCAGTTCCGGAGGGACGCGCACAGATACGCAGTATTTT
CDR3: CASSGGTRTDTQYF

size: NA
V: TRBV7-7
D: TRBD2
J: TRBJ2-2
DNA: TGTGCTAGCAGCCCAGCCCCGAGGGCGGGGGGCACCGGGGAGCTGTTTTTT
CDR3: CASSPAPRAGGTGELFF

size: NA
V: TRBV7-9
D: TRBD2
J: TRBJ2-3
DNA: TGTGCCAGCAGCTTAGGAGTGCTAGCGGGGGGCACAGATACGCAGTATTTT
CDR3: CASSLGVLAGGTDTQYF

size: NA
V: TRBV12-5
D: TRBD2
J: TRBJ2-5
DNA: TGTGCTAGTGGTTCCTACTTAGCGGGGAGCCAAGAGACCCAGTACTTC
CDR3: CASGSYLAGSQETQYF

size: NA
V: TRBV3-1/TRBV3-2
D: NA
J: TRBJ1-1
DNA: TGTGCCAGCAGCCAAGCTACCGTGAACACTGAAGCTTTCTTT
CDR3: CASSQATVNTEAFF

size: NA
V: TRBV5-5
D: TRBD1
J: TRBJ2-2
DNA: TGTGCCAGCGGACACAGGGGGAACACCGGGGAGCTGTTTTTT
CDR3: CASGHRGNTGELFF

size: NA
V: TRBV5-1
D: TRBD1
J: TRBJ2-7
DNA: TGCGCCAGCAGTTCGACAGGGGGTTCCTACGAGCAGTACTTC
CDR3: CASSSTGGSYEQYF

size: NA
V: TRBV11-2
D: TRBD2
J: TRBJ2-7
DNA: TGTGCCAGCAGCTTGGGGTTGGTGGGACTAGGGTCCTACGAGCAGTACTTC
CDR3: CASSLGLVGLGSYEQYF

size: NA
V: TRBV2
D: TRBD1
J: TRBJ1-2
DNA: TGTGCCAGCAGCACCGGGACAGGATTTACCAAAGGCTACACCTTC
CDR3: CASSTGTGFTKGYTF

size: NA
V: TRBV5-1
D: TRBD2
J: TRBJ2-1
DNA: TGCGCCAGCAGCTTGGGTTCTAGCGGGGGCACCTACAATGAGCAGTTCTTC
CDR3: CASSLGSSGGTYNEQFF